These T cell receptor beta chains were read from a single sample in a study of blood T cell repertoires in COVID-19. Profiling relied on immunoSEQ multiplex PCR, and the TCRdb table lists in-frame clones only, not all of them. This table has about 54,000 clones, 85% to 95% appearing once. Sequences were obtained from peripheral blood. These receptors were taken from a man aged 45-60 years with acute or convalescent COVID-19. Each CDR3 is given with its conserved first and last residue. Each record gives: clone size, J gene, V gene, D gene, CDR3 DNA, CDR3 protein. D genes are given only for firm matches. Rows may omit the clone size; those that give it use once, few, many or a size class.

>.|TRBJ2-2|TRBV9|TRBD2
TGTGCCAGCATTCTCCCGGGACTAGCTAGCGGGGAGCTGTTTTTT
CASILPGLASGELFF
>.|TRBJ1-2|TRBV4-1|.
TGCGCCAGCAGCCTTACAGGGCCCCCGTCGGATTATGGCTACACCTTC
CASSLTGPPSDYGYTF
>.|TRBJ1-6|TRBV18|TRBD1
TGTGCCAGCTCACCCCAGGGGGCAGATTCACCCCTCCACTTT
CASSPQGADSPLHF
>once|TRBJ2-3|TRBV3-1/TRBV3-2|TRBD2
TGTGCCAGCAGCCCGGCTAGCGGGAGCTCAGATACGCAGTATTTT
CASSPASGSSDTQYF
>.|TRBJ2-3|TRBV7-8|TRBD2
TGTGCCAGCAGCTCGTGGACTAGCGGGACCCTTCCAGATACGCAGTATTTT
CASSSWTSGTLPDTQYF
>.|TRBJ2-3|TRBV7-6|TRBD1
TGTGCCAGCAGCTTAGGTACAGGGGGCGTCGGTACAGATACGCAGTATTTT
CASSLGTGGVGTDTQYF
>.|TRBJ1-2|TRBV6-4|.
TGTGCCAGCAGTCAAAGGGAGGGGTATGGCTACACCTTC
CASSQREGYGYTF
>.|TRBJ2-3|TRBV7-2|TRBD2
TGTGCCAGCAGCTTAGTCGTGCTAGCGGGGGTGACAGATACGCAGTATTTT
CASSLVVLAGVTDTQYF
>.|TRBJ2-1|TRBV6-4|.
TGTGCCAGCAGTGTAGTAGGCGGCAATGAGCAGTTCTTC
CASSVVGGNEQFF
>.|TRBJ2-1|TRBV6-1|TRBD1
TGTGCCAGCAGTGGGTACCACGGGACAGCGAATTTAGGGCAGTTCTTC
CASSGYHGTANLGQFF
>.|TRBJ1-1|TRBV7-9|TRBD1
TGTGCCAGCAGCTCGGTGACAGGGTCGGGTGAAGCTTTCTTT
CASSSVTGSGEAFF
>.|TRBJ2-7|TRBV6-6|TRBD1
TGTGCCAGCAGTCCGACCTCCGGGACAGGGTTCTTCCACGAGCAGTACTTC
CASSPTSGTGFFHEQYF
>.|TRBJ1-1|TRBV24-1|TRBD1
TGTGCCACCAGTGCAGGGGGCGCCGACACTGAAGCTTTCTTT
CATSAGGADTEAFF
>.|TRBJ2-7|TRBV30|TRBD2
TGTGCCTGGAAAAAACAAGCGGGGGGCTACGAGCAGTACTTC
CAWKKQAGGYEQYF
>.|TRBJ2-1|TRBV19|TRBD2
TGTGCCAGTAGTATAGGTAGACTAGCGGGATACAATGAGCAGTTCTTC
CASSIGRLAGYNEQFF
>.|TRBJ2-7|TRBV30|.
TGTGCCTGGAGTGGGCGAGCGGTTCTCGAGCAGTACTTC
CAWSGRAVLEQYF
>.|TRBJ2-1|TRBV5-4|TRBD1
TGTGCCAGCAGCTTCACACAGGGGGCGCTTGAGCAGTTCTTC
CASSFTQGALEQFF
>once|TRBJ2-5|TRBV11-3|TRBD2
TGTGCCAGCAGCCCCGCAGGGACTAACCAAGAGACCCAGTACTTC
CASSPAGTNQETQYF
>.|TRBJ1-4|TRBV12-3/TRBV12-4|TRBD1
TGTGCCAGCAGTTTAGAACAGGGGGAAAAACTGTTTTTT
CASSLEQGEKLFF
>once|TRBJ2-3|TRBV6-5|.
TGTGCCAGCAGACGGACTACCACAGATACGCAGTATTTT
CASRRTTTDTQYF
>.|TRBJ2-2|TRBV7-9|.
TGTGCCAGCAGCTTAACCAGAGCGGCCCAAGGGGGCGGGGAGCTGTTTTTT
CASSLTRAAQGGGELFF
>once|TRBJ1-4|TRBV7-2|.
TGTGCCAGCAGCTTAACAGGGACGGGTGAAAAACTGTTTTTT
CASSLTGTGEKLFF
>.|TRBJ1-3|TRBV6-2/TRBV6-3|.
TGTGCCAGCACCCCGAGGACACTCCGAACCAAAAACACCATATATTTT
CASTPRTLRTKNTIYF
>.|TRBJ1-1|TRBV10-2|TRBD1
TGCGCCAGCAGGGCTCGGACAGGGGACACTGAAGCTTTCTTT
CASRARTGDTEAFF
>.|TRBJ2-7|TRBV27|TRBD1
TGTGCCAGCAGCTGGGGACAGGGGGCCCACGAGCAGTACTTC
CASSWGQGAHEQYF
>.|TRBJ2-7|TRBV10-2|TRBD2
TGCGCCAGCAGGATGGGGATTAGCGGGAGCTCCTACGAGCAGTACTTC
CASRMGISGSSYEQYF
>.|TRBJ1-1|TRBV30|TRBD1
TGTGCCTGGAGTGTACCGGGACAGGGGAGGACTGAAGCTTTCTTT
CAWSVPGQGRTEAFF
>.|TRBJ2-2|TRBV2|TRBD2
TGTGCCAGCAGTGAAGGACTAGCGGGAGCCGGGGAGCTGTTTTTT
CASSEGLAGAGELFF
>once|TRBJ1-2|TRBV28|.
TGTGCCAGCAGTGATAGGGGAGGCTACACCTTC
CASSDRGGYTF
>.|TRBJ2-3|TRBV5-1|TRBD2
TGCGCCAGCAGCTTGGCCCGACTAGCGGGAGGGCAAGATACGCAGTATTTT
CASSLARLAGGQDTQYF
>.|TRBJ2-3|TRBV7-9|.
TGTGCCAGCTTGGGGGGGCCCCGACCGTATTTT
CASLGGPRPYF
>.|TRBJ2-3|TRBV9|.
TGTGCCAGCAGCGAAGTCCAGGGAAGAGGTACAGATACGCAGTATTTT
CASSEVQGRGTDTQYF
>.|TRBJ2-1|TRBV12-3/TRBV12-4|TRBD2
TGTGCCAGCAGATCGGGACTAGACAATGAGCAGTTCTTC
CASRSGLDNEQFF
>.|TRBJ1-2|TRBV4-1|.
TGCGCCAGCAGATACCCCGGGTCCTCCGGGGGCTACACCTTC
CASRYPGSSGGYTF
>.|TRBJ2-1|TRBV6-5|TRBD2
TGTGCCAGCAGTTACGGGACTAGCGAACGGCTGAATTTCTTC
CASSYGTSERLNFF
>.|TRBJ2-1|TRBV3-1/TRBV3-2|TRBD2
TGTGCCAGCAGCCAAGATAGGTACTCAGCGGGAGCTTTGAATGAGCAGTTCTTC
CASSQDRYSAGALNEQFF
>.|TRBJ1-4|TRBV24-1|.
TGTGCCACCAGGCCCGGGACACCTACTAATGAAAAACTGTTTTTT
CATRPGTPTNEKLFF
>.|TRBJ2-7|TRBV20-1|TRBD2
TGCAGTGCTAGTGGTCTACTAGCGGGAACCTACGAGCAGTACTTC
CSASGLLAGTYEQYF
>.|TRBJ1-2|TRBV5-1|.
TGCGCCACCCGACGGGGGGTAGGCTATGGCTACACCTTC
CATRRGVGYGYTF
>.|TRBJ2-3|TRBV21-1|.
TGTGCCAGCAGCAATCTAGCGGGAGTGATAGATACGCAGTATTTT
CASSNLAGVIDTQYF
>few|TRBJ2-6|TRBV25-1|TRBD1
TGTGCCAGCAGTTCCCCCCGGACAGGGAAGGCCAACGTCCTGACTTTC
CASSSPRTGKANVLTF
>once|TRBJ1-1|TRBV5-1|TRBD1
TGCGCCAGCAGCTTGGCCGGACAGGGTGGTTTCACTGAAGCTTTCTTT
CASSLAGQGGFTEAFF
>.|TRBJ2-3|TRBV4-2|.
TGTGCCAGCAGCCAGTCCTTGAGGTCGCCGCAGTATTTT
CASSQSLRSPQYF
>.|TRBJ1-4|TRBV27|TRBD1
TGTGCCAGCAGGCTGACAGGGGGGGTTATTAATGAAAAACTGTTTTTT
CASRLTGGVINEKLFF
>.|TRBJ1-5|TRBV21-1|.
TGTGCCAGCACTCCTAAAGACCTGGGGGACATCACGTATCAGCCCCAGCATTTT
CASTPKDLGDITYQPQHF
>.|TRBJ1-1|TRBV5-4|TRBD1
TGTGCCAGCACCTCTCAGGGGGCTCAAGGGACTGAAGCTTTCTTT
CASTSQGAQGTEAFF
>.|TRBJ1-5|TRBV6-5|TRBD1
TGTGCCAGCAGACCGGAGGGGGCTAGCAATCAGCCCCAGCATTTT
CASRPEGASNQPQHF
>.|TRBJ1-2|TRBV5-4|.
TGTGCCAGCAGCACTGAGGACGGACTCTATGGCTACACCTTC
CASSTEDGLYGYTF
>.|TRBJ2-2|TRBV6-4|TRBD2
TGTGCCAGCACGCGGACTAGCTCGTACACCGGGGAGCTGTTTTTT
CASTRTSSYTGELFF
>.|TRBJ2-7|TRBV7-6|.
TGTGCCAGCAGCTTAGTAAAGGCAGGGCCCTACGAGCAGTACTTC
CASSLVKAGPYEQYF
>.|TRBJ2-7|TRBV5-4|TRBD2
TGTGCCAGCAGCACCTCGGGGACTAGCGGCTACGAGCAGTACTTC
CASSTSGTSGYEQYF
>.|TRBJ2-5|TRBV7-9|.
TGTGCCAGCAGCCCTGCGGGATTGCAAGAGACCCAGTACTTC
CASSPAGLQETQYF
>.|TRBJ2-7|TRBV11-3|TRBD1
TGTGCCAGCAGCTTAGCCGGGACAGGGGGCATCGGCGAGCAGTACTTC
CASSLAGTGGIGEQYF
>.|TRBJ1-6|TRBV27|TRBD1
TGTGCCAGCAGTTTAGGGACAGGGACCCTTAAGCCCCTCCACTTT
CASSLGTGTLKPLHF
>.|TRBJ2-3|TRBV29-1|.
TGCACCGGAGGGGTCACAGATACGCAGTATTTT
CTGGVTDTQYF
>.|TRBJ1-2|TRBV24-1|TRBD1
TGTGCCACCAGTGATCCTACAGGGGAGGACTATGGCTACACCTTC
CATSDPTGEDYGYTF
>.|TRBJ2-1|TRBV2|.
TGTGCCAGCAGTGAAATGGCGAGGGGGCTAGCGTATCAGTTCTTC
CASSEMARGLAYQFF
>.|TRBJ1-4|TRBV18|.
TGTGCCAGCTCACCACAAGGGGCAACTAATGAAAAACTGTTTTTT
CASSPQGATNEKLFF
>.|TRBJ1-5|TRBV19|TRBD1
TGTGCCAGTAGTACAGGACAGGGCCCCCACCCCCAGCATTTT
CASSTGQGPHPQHF